A single sample is the source of the 21 T cell receptor beta chains below, sequenced in a study of early T cells in non-severe SARS-CoV-2 infection. Each CDR3 protein gets one entry after TCRdb re-called the 5' RACE reads with MiXCR. The repertoire holds around 40,000 distinct CDR3 sequences, about 6.3% seen once, with 5% to 6.5% in the top ten. The sample taken for sequencing was whole blood. Every receptor here comes from an adult who was a healthcare worker with PCR-confirmed SARS-CoV-2 infection or an uninfected control (not recorded which).

This clonotype was recorded a few times. The J gene is TRBJ2-1, the V gene TRBV20-1; 16 bases match TRBD2. V lost 1 base and J lost 10; bases outside the gene matches: 10. CDR1 is DFQATT and CDR2 is SNEGSKA in the germline V gene (reference sequence). The CDR3 consists of 17 residues. CDR3 protein: CSARGPGGLAGGEEQFF. The CDR3 DNA follows: TGCAGTGCTAGAGGCCCGGGGGGACTAGCGGGAGGGGAGGAGCAGTTCTTC.

The CDR3 is CASSFQGPYEQYF. The DNA for the CDR3 is TGTGCCAGCAGTTTCCAGGGCCCCTACGAGCAGTACTTC. The genes are TRBV28 and TRBJ2-7; perhaps TRBD1 as D (5 bases). Germline V gives CDR1 MDHEN, CDR2 SYDVKM. V lost 3 bases and J lost 2, with 8 bases in between. The CDR3 spans 13 residues.

This clonotype was counted between two and nine times. The V call is TRBV6-5, the J call TRBJ2-3; possibly TRBD1 or TRBD2 for D (6 bases each). The V end lost 7 bases, the J end lost 6 bases, and 14 bases lay between the germline ends. The germline V gene encodes CDR1 MNHEY and CDR2 SVGAGI. The CDR3 spans 13 residues. CDR3 sequence: CASTPPGADTQYF. The CDR3 bases are TGTGCCAGCACACCCCCGGGGGCGGATACGCAGTATTTT.

In this sample, this clonotype turned up many times. This rearrangement joins TRBV7-2 to TRBJ1-2, with a tentative D call TRBD1 (5 bases). CDR1 is SGHTA and CDR2 is FQGNSA in the germline V gene. V was trimmed by 4 bases and J by 4 bases, leaving 13 bases between them. This CDR3 has 14 residues. CDR3 sequence: CASSSAGSTYGYTF. The CDR3 bases are TGTGCCAGCAGCTCGGCAGGGTCTACCTATGGCTACACCTTC.

The chain couples TRBV18 to TRBJ1-2; D not resolved. The CDR3 consists of 12 residues. CDR1 and CDR2 (germline): KGHSH, LQKENI. Trimming took 3 bases from V and 5 from J, leaving 7 bases between them. The CDR3 nucleotides read TGTGCCAGCTCACCCGGGGAGTATGGCTACACCTTC. This sequence encodes CASSPGEYGYTF.

This clonotype was recorded many times. The genes are TRBV20-1 and TRBJ2-2, with a tentative D call TRBD1 (5 bases). The V gene lost 7 bases and the J gene lost 0 bases, with 12 bases spanning the gap. The CDR3 sequence is 14 residues long. Germline-derived CDR1 and CDR2 are DFQATT and SNEGSKA (reference sequence). CDR3 nucleotide sequence: TGCAGTGGATTGGACACTTCGAACACCGGGGAGCTGTTTTTT. Its protein is CSGLDTSNTGELFF.

Ten or more counts support this clonotype. This chain links TRBV4-1 with TRBJ2-3; tentatively, D is TRBD1 or TRBD2 (6 bases each). The CDR3 runs to 16 residues. V dropped 1 base and J dropped 6 bases, with 17 bases sitting between them. Germline CDR1 reads MGHRA; CDR2 reads YSYEKL. The CDR3 sequence is CASSQGGATGGDTQYF. DNA of the CDR3: TGCGCCAGCAGCCAAGGAGGTGCCACCGGGGGCGATACGCAGTATTTT.

This clonotype was seen ten or more times. The chain recombines TRBV2 with TRBJ2-2; TRBD2 matches at 12 bases. This CDR3 contains 16 residues. Losses at the gene ends were 4 bases for V and 4 bases for J; bases not matched to a gene: 4. The germline gives CDR1 SNHLY, CDR2 FYNNEI. This chain's CDR3 is CASSGTSGRPTGELFF. The DNA for the CDR3 is TGTGCCAGCAGTGGCACTAGCGGGAGGCCCACCGGGGAGCTGTTTTTT.

The rearrangement uses TRBV27 and TRBJ2-1; 7 bases map to TRBD1. The junction had 10 bases not matched to a gene; V was cut back by 5 bases and J by 6 bases. This CDR3 has 15 amino acids. Germline-derived CDR1 and CDR2 are MNHEY and SMNVEV (reference sequence). CDR3 amino acids: CASSPPTGLGNEQFF. For the CDR3, the DNA is TGTGCCAGCAGTCCCCCGACAGGGTTGGGCAATGAGCAGTTCTTC.

This clonotype was observed many times. The rearrangement links TRBV2 to TRBJ2-1; D remains ambiguous. Germline V gene lookup returns CDR1 SNHLY and CDR2 FYNNEI. CDR3 length: 12 amino acids. Trimming pared 3 bases from V and 10 bases from J, leaving 10 bases between. CDR3: CASSDSPREQFF. The CDR3 bases are TGTGCCAGCAGTGATTCCCCGCGGGAGCAGTTCTTC. The entire variable domain, with the rest obtained from reference TRBV2 and TRBJ2-1, is as follows: EPEVTQTPSHQVTQMGQEVILRCVPISNHLYFYWYRQILGQKVEFLVSFYNNEISEKSEIFDDQFSVERPDGSNFTLKIRSTKLEDSAMYFCASSDSPREQFFGPGTRLTVL.

The genes are TRBV19 and TRBJ1-2; 8 nucleotides match TRBD1. CDR3 length: 13 amino acids. Germline V gene sequence: CDR1 LNHDA, CDR2 SQIVND (reference sequence). V shed 5 bases, J shed 4 bases, and the junction held 3 bases outside the gene matches. The CDR3, as DNA: TGTGCCAGTAGTGACAGGGGTGGCTATGGCTACACCTTC. This gives the protein CASSDRGGYGYTF.

The V gene is TRBV4-3, the J gene TRBJ2-3; D is unresolved. The V and J ends lost 1 base and 5 bases respectively, with 7 bases between them. The CDR3 is made up of 13 amino acids. In germline, CDR1 is LGHNA, CDR2 YSLEER. The CDR3: CASSQASGDTQYF. The CDR3 DNA sequence: TGCGCCAGCAGCCAAGCTTCGGGAGATACGCAGTATTTT.

This clonotype was seen many times. The chain couples TRBV6-1 to TRBJ2-2; D not resolved. Deletions cut 4 bases from V and 1 base from J, with 4 bases between. Germline V gene data show CDR1 as MNHNS and CDR2 as SASEGT. There are 13 residues in the CDR3. In DNA, the CDR3 is TGTGCCAGCAGTGCGGGGAACACCGGGGAGCTGTTTTTT. Its protein product is CASSAGNTGELFF.

This clonotype was recorded many times. This chain joins TRBV6-5 and TRBJ2-3; no reliable D call. From germline, CDR1 is MNHEY and CDR2 SVGAGI. The CDR3 has 15 amino acids. The germline V and J ends were trimmed by 6 bases and 1 base, with 14 bases remaining between them. This CDR3 reads CASSLFGVGTDTQYF. The CDR3 coding sequence is TGTGCCAGCAGCCTCTTTGGGGTCGGCACAGATACGCAGTATTTT.

The chain uses TRBV9 and TRBJ2-2; tentatively, D is TRBD1 (6 bases). Trimming took 3 bases from V and 5 from J, leaving 11 bases between them. Germline V gene sequence: CDR1 SGDLS, CDR2 YYNGEE. The CDR3 extends over 14 amino acids. The CDR3 DNA follows: TGTGCCAGCAGCGCATCACAGGGTACCGGGGAGCTGTTTTTT. Residues: CASSASQGTGELFF.

This clonotype was observed many times. The chain uses TRBV19 and TRBJ2-2, with TRBD1 matching 8 bases. The CDR3 is 15 residues long. Unmatched junction bases numbered 9, after V lost 6 bases and J lost 6 bases. The germline V gene encodes CDR1 LNHDA and CDR2 SQIVND (reference sequence). For the CDR3, the DNA is TGTGCCAGTAGAGGGACAGGAAACCACCCCGGGGAGCTGTTTTTT. Its translation: CASRGTGNHPGELFF.

There are a few counts of this clonotype. V usage is TRBV20-1 and J usage is TRBJ2-1; no clear D gene. V was trimmed by 0 bases and J by 8 bases, leaving 8 bases between them. The CDR3 sequence is 12 residues long. Germline CDR1 reads DFQATT; CDR2 reads SNEGSKA (reference sequence). CDR3 nucleotide sequence: TGCAGTGCTAGAGATTGGGAAGATGAGCAGTTCTTC. Protein sequence: CSARDWEDEQFF.

This clonotype was picked up many times. The chain carries TRBV6-2 or TRBV6-3 and TRBJ2-7, with D perhaps being TRBD1 or TRBD2 (5 bases each). The CDR3 length is 12 residues. Trimming removed 0 bases from V and 6 bases from J, with 6 bases in between. Germline V gene sequence: CDR1 MNHEY, CDR2 SVGEGT. CDR3 nucleotides: TGTGCCAGCAGTTACTCGAGGGGCGAGCAGTACTTC. Residues: CASSYSRGEQYF.

The chain uses TRBV4-1 and TRBJ1-2; TRBD1 might be the D (6 bases). Germline CDR1 is MGHRA and CDR2 is YSYEKL. V lost 0 bases and J 3 bases, leaving 11 bases between the germline ends. The CDR3 extends over 15 amino acids. This CDR3 reads CASSQEWGLDYGYTF. In DNA form, the CDR3 reads TGCGCCAGCAGCCAAGAATGGGGGCTGGACTATGGCTACACCTTC.

This clonotype was found a few times. V is TRBV7-2 and J is TRBJ1-1, with D possibly TRBD1 on 5 matching bases. Trimming removed 5 bases at V and 3 bases at J, with 13 bases between. Germline assignment: CDR1 SGHTA and CDR2 FQGNSA. This CDR3 comprises 14 residues. The CDR3 reads CASSLGTYYTEAFF. DNA of the CDR3: TGTGCCAGCAGCCTAGGGACTTACTACACTGAAGCTTTCTTT.

The chain couples TRBV11-2 to TRBJ2-2; D possibly matches TRBD1 or TRBD2 (5 bases each). V lost 5 bases and J lost 0, with 13 bases in between. This CDR3 contains 16 residues. In germline, CDR1 is SGHAT, CDR2 FQNNGV. This CDR3 reads CASSPAGTANTGELFF. The CDR3 coding sequence is TGTGCCAGCAGCCCAGCCGGGACGGCGAACACCGGGGAGCTGTTTTTT.